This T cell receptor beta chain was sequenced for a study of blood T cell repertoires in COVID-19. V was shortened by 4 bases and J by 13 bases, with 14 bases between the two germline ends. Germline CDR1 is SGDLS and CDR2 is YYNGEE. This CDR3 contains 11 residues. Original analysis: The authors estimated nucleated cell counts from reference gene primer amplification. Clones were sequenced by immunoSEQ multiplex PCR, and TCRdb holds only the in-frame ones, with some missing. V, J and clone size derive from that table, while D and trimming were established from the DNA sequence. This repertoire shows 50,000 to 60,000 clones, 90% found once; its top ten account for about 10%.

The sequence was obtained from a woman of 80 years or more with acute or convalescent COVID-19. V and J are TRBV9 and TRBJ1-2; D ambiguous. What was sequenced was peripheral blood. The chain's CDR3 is CASSLNLNVTF. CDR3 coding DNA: TGTGCCAGCAGCTTAAACTTAAACGTCACCTTC. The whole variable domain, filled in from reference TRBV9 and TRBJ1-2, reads DSGVTQTPKHLITATGQRVTLRCSPRSGDLSVYWYQQSLDQGLQFLIQYYNGEERAKGNILERFSAQQFPDLHSELNLSSLELGDSALYFCASSLNLNVTFGSGTRLTVV.